This T cell receptor beta chain was identified during a study of blood T cell repertoires in COVID-19. Whole-study context: Donors in the United States, Italy and Spain gave samples during acute or convalescent COVID-19. Nucleic acid was either cDNA or gDNA, and it came from T cells, B-cell-depleted T cells, or PBMCs.

Seattle patients were enrolled while actively infected and followed longitudinally. Unmatched junction bases numbered 4, after V lost 1 base and J lost 7 bases. Germline loops: CDR1 SGHRS, CDR2 YFSETQ. The CDR3 runs 14 residues. Per the original methods: Reference gene primer amplification gave nucleated cell count estimates. The assay was immunoSEQ multiplex PCR, and TCRdb's table has in-frame clones only and misses some. That table supplies the V and J calls and clone size; D and trimming were determined from the DNA. The sample yields some 200,000 clones, roughly 94% seen once. The sequencing input was peripheral blood. This clonotype was obtained from a man aged 25-45 years with COVID-19, enrolled during active disease. The genes are TRBV5-1 and TRBJ2-1, with 8 bases fitting TRBD2. The DNA for the CDR3 is TGCGCCAGCAGCTTGTCGGTAGCGGGGAATGAGCAGTTCTTC. Translation gives CASSLSVAGNEQFF.